This note documents a single T cell receptor (beta chain) sequence. Its antigen is as yet unknown. In preparing the TRB cDNA libraries, 5' RACE with UMI labels was used. TCRdb reworked the 5' RACE reads into one entry per CDR3 protein, no DNA. Recorded for this sample: 100,000 or so distinct CDR3 sequences. The source of the sample is a study of CXCR3-negative and CXCR3-positive naive CD8 T cells. Notes on the study in general: Against CXCR3-negative naive cells, CXCR3-positive naive cells showed more hydrophobic TRB CDR3s.

Sequences were obtained from naive CXCR3+ CD8+ T cells from blood. Subset reported: CD45RO-CCR7+CD27+CD95- naive CD8+ T cells expressing CXCR3 (TNR3+). This receptor was identified in a human donor in good health. Some clones in this sample may be carry-over from other donors' samples.

CDR3 in amino acids: CASSPTSGGVTDTQYF. The genes are TRBV7-3 and TRBJ2-3; the TCRdb call, TRBD2, lacks DNA for checking. The CDR3 spans 16 residues. Germline CDR1 and CDR2: SGHTA and FQGTGA. Based on the CDR3 plus reference TRBV7-3 and TRBJ2-3, the full variable domain is GAGVSQTPSNKVTEKGKYVELRCDPISGHTALYWYRQSLGQGPEFLIYFQGTGAADDSGLPNDRFFAVRPEGSVSTLKIQRTERGDSAVYLCASSPTSGGVTDTQYFGPGTRLTVL.